Detailed here is one T cell receptor (beta chain). What it recognizes is unknown. This sample was taken from a study of T cells in Graves' hyperthyroidism and ophthalmopathy. Study-wide findings and caveats: Also found in blood were most expanded thyroid clonotypes above 0.001.

RNA transcripts gave rise to amplified TCR beta CDR3 regions. The HTBI primer set was used in a first-round RT-PCR of the TCR CDR3. Using its own MiXCR run on the multiplex PCR reads, TCRdb lists one record per CDR3 protein. This table has fewer than 550,000 distinct CDR3 sequences, 15% to 19% appearing once. The sample comprised blood. This TCR came from a woman younger than 30 with Graves' hyperthyroidism.

The CDR3 protein is CASSYWSQTGGRGVHEQFF. CDR3 nucleotides: TGTGCCAGCAGTTACTGGTCGCAAACCGGGGGTAGGGGGGTGCATGAGCAGTTCTTC. This rearrangement joins TRBV6-5 to TRBJ2-1, with D perhaps TRBD1 or TRBD2 (6 bases each). CDR1 is MNHEY and CDR2 is SVGAGI in the germline V gene. Trimming removed 1 base at V and 8 bases at J, with 27 bases between. CDR3 size: 19 residues.